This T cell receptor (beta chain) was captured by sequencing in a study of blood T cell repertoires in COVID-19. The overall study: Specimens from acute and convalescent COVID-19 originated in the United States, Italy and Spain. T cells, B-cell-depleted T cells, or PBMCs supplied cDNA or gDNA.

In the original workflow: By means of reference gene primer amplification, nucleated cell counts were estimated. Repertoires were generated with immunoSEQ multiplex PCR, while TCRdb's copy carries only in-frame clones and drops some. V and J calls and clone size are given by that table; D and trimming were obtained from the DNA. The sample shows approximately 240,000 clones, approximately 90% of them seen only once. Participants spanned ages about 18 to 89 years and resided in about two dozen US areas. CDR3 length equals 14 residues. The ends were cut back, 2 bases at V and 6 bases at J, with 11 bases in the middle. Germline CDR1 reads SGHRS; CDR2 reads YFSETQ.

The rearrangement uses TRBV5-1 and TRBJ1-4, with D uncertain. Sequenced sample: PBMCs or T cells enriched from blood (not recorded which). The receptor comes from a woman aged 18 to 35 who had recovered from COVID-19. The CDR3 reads CASSFSGGDEKLFF. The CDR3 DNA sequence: TGCGCCAGCAGCTTCAGCGGCGGGGATGAAAAACTGTTTTTT.